Listed below are T cell receptor beta chains from one sample, sequenced in a study of blood T cells in healthy people across ages. TCRdb ran MiXCR on the 5' RACE reads and lists one entry per CDR3 protein. The table shows around 1,500,000 distinct CDR3 sequences, with roughly 45% occurring only once. The specimen was blood. All receptors derive from a woman aged 18-29 years in good health. CDR3s include the opening cysteine and the closing phenylalanine or tryptophan. The order of the fields is CDR3 length, J gene, clone size, V gene, D gene, CDR3 DNA, CDR3 protein. D genes are given only for firm matches. Clone size is shown for a subset of rows, as once, few, many or a class of expanded clone.

16,TRBJ2-7,-,TRBV28,TRBD1,TGTGCCAGCAGTACTCTCAAGGGGACAGGGTCCTACGAGCAGTACTTC,CASSTLKGTGSYEQYF
14,TRBJ1-2,few,TRBV2,-,TGTGCCAGCAGTGAAGCTAGGGGTCGGTATGGCTACACCTTC,CASSEARGRYGYTF
14,TRBJ1-2,-,TRBV6-5,-,TGTGCCAGCAGATCACAGGGCTCTAACTATGGCTACACCTTC,CASRSQGSNYGYTF
14,TRBJ2-4,few,TRBV28,TRBD1,TGTGCCAGCAGTTTATCAGGGGGTTTGGACATTCAGTACTTC,CASSLSGGLDIQYF
15,TRBJ2-1,-,TRBV3-1,TRBD2,TGTGCCAGCAGCCAAGAGGCTAGCGGATTCAATGAGCAGTTCTTC,CASSQEASGFNEQFF
13,TRBJ1-1,-,TRBV10-3,-,TGTGCCATCACCGCGGACAACAGCGGTGAAGCTTTCTTT,CAITADNSGEAFF
16,TRBJ1-5,-,TRBV3-1,-,TGTGCCGGCAGCCAAGATTTAACAGATAGCAATCAGCCCCAGCATTTT,CAGSQDLTDSNQPQHF
15,TRBJ1-1,-,TRBV5-6,-,TGTGCCAGCAGCTTGAGGGGGGCAGGGGTCACTGAAGCTTTCTTT,CASSLRGAGVTEAFF
17,TRBJ2-7,-,TRBV21-1,-,TGTGCCAGCAGCAAAGGGCGGATGGCTAGCGGGAGCCACGAGCAGTACTTC,CASSKGRMASGSHEQYF
12,TRBJ2-5,-,TRBV12-5,TRBD1,TGTGCTAGTGGTTTGGCGGACAGGGCCCAGTACTTC,CASGLADRAQYF
15,TRBJ1-2,-,TRBV12-3/TRBV12-4,-,TGTGCCAGCAGTTTGGGCAGGGTCGAGACCTATGGCTACACCTTC,CASSLGRVETYGYTF
16,TRBJ2-5,-,TRBV6-5,TRBD2,TGTGCCAGCAGTTACGAGGCTAGCGGGAGCGTAGAGACCCAGTACTTC,CASSYEASGSVETQYF
12,TRBJ2-5,-,TRBV6-1,-,TGTGCCAGCAGGCTCTGGCAAGAGACCCGGTACTTC,CASRLWQETRYF
14,TRBJ2-3,few,TRBV12-3/TRBV12-4,-,TGTGCCAGCAGTTTCTACGGGGGGCCAGATACGCAGTATTTT,CASSFYGGPDTQYF
14,TRBJ2-7,few,TRBV12-3/TRBV12-4,-,TGTGCCAGCAGTTTGTCTGGGTGGTCCTACGAGCAGTACTTC,CASSLSGWSYEQYF
14,TRBJ2-7,-,TRBV12-3/TRBV12-4,TRBD2,TGTGCCAGCAGTTGGGATAGCGGGGGGGTTGAGCAGTACTTC,CASSWDSGGVEQYF
15,TRBJ2-1,few,TRBV7-9,-,TGTGCCAGCAGCCCCGGAGCTCTAACGGGGAATGAGCAGTTCTTC,CASSPGALTGNEQFF
13,TRBJ1-5,many,TRBV6-1,-,TGTGCCAGCAGCCTAACAGGGTTCCAGCCCCAGCATTTT,CASSLTGFQPQHF
17,TRBJ1-5,-,TRBV28,-,TGTGCCAGCAGTTTATCGTTGTCCGGGACCTTAAATCAGCCCCAGCATTTT,CASSLSLSGTLNQPQHF
15,TRBJ2-3,few,TRBV27,-,TGTGCCACCGCCCACCGGGTTAAAGGCACAGATACGCAGTATTTT,CATAHRVKGTDTQYF
14,TRBJ2-1,-,TRBV5-1,-,TGCGCCAGCAGCTTTAGGTCAGGGAAAAATGAGCAGTTCTTC,CASSFRSGKNEQFF
17,TRBJ2-5,-,TRBV24-1,-,TGTGCCACCAGTGATCGGGTGGAGAGGGCGGGCCCAGAGACCCAGTACTTC,CATSDRVERAGPETQYF
12,TRBJ2-3,-,TRBV5-5,TRBD2,TGTGCCAGCAGCTTGCCGCGGGGGGAGCGGTATTTT,CASSLPRGERYF
13,TRBJ2-5,few,TRBV9,-,TGTGCCAGCAGCGTGGATTCCCTCAATGAGCAGTACTTC,CASSVDSLNEQYF
18,TRBJ2-4,-,TRBV3-1,TRBD2,TGTGCCAGCAGCCCCTCGACGACTAGCGGGGACTCCAAAAACATTCAGTACTTC,CASSPSTTSGDSKNIQYF
11,TRBJ2-5,few,TRBV20-1,-,TGCAGTGCTGAAATATGGAATGAGCAGTACTTC,CSAEIWNEQYF
16,TRBJ2-5,-,TRBV7-9,TRBD1,TGTGCCAGCAGCGCCGTTTTAGGACAGGGGCGAGAGACCCAGTACTTC,CASSAVLGQGRETQYF
15,TRBJ2-5,-,TRBV4-1,-,TGCGCCAGCAGCCCCCGGGACACCGAGGGGGAGACCCAGTACTTC,CASSPRDTEGETQYF
11,TRBJ1-2,-,TRBV20-1,-,TGCAGTGTTAAAACCCAGGGTTTCTACACCTTC,CSVKTQGFYTF
13,TRBJ1-5,few,TRBV29-1,-,TGCAGCGTTGAATACGCCGGGGAAGGTCCCCAGCATTTT,CSVEYAGEGPQHF
13,TRBJ1-5,-,TRBV6-6,-,TGTGCCAGCCAAAGACGGACCAATCAGCCCCAGCATTTT,CASQRRTNQPQHF
14,TRBJ1-2,-,TRBV29-1,-,TGCAGCGTTGAAGATGCGTGGGGTACCTATGGCTACACCTTC,CSVEDAWGTYGYTF
14,TRBJ1-1,few,TRBV6-6,TRBD1,TGTGCCAGCAGGGGACAGGGGGCGCATAGAGAAGCTTTCTTT,CASRGQGAHREAFF
14,TRBJ1-2,-,TRBV4-2,-,TGTGGCAGCGGTGAGAGTGGGGCCCGCTATGGCTACACCTTC,CGSGESGARYGYTF